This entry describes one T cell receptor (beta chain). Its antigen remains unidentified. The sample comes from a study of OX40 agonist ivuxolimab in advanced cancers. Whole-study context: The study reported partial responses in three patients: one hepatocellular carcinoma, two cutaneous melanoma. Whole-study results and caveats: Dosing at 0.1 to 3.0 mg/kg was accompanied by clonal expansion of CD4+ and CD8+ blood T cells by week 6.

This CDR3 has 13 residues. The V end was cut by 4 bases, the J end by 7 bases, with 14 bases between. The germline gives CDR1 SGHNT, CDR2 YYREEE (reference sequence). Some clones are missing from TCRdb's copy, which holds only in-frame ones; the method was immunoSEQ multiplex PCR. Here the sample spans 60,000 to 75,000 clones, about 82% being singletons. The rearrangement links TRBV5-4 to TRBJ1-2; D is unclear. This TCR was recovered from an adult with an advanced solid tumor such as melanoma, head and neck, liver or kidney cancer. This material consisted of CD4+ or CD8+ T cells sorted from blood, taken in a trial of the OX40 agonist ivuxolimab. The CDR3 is CASSPNPGVGYTF. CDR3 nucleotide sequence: TGTGCCAGCAGCCCCAATCCCGGCGTTGGCTACACCTTC.